This entry describes one T cell receptor (beta chain). Its antigen remains unknown. The data derive from a study of cytomegalovirus exposure and HLA in healthy donors. Notes on the study in general: According to a later analysis, donors in an Asian-associated ancestry cluster reportedly had fewer N-insertions than the roughly 660-donor mean. Within a later analysis, the majority of CMV-associated TCR beta chains appeared HLA-restricted. In vitro assays verified that three CMV-associated chains recognized CMV antigens specifically.

The primer mix had 60 Vbeta and 13 Jbeta primers. The repertoire was sequenced with immunoSEQ multiplex PCR; TCRdb's copy has only in-frame clones and lacks some. Of about 200,000 clones in the sample, roughly 70% are singletons; the top ten hold about 1.7%. The V end was cut by 0 bases, the J end by 7 bases, with 18 bases between. This CDR3 is 16 amino acids long. Germline CDR1 and CDR2: SGHAT and FQNNGV. V gene TRBV11-2 combines with J gene TRBJ1-2, with D possibly TRBD1 on 5 matching bases. The origin of this receptor is a woman in her 30s in good health and CMV-seronegative. The material sequenced was PBMCs. The chain's CDR3 is CASSLDRSTAGGGYTF. The CDR3 region has the DNA TGTGCCAGCAGCTTAGACCGCTCGACGGCGGGGGGTGGCTACACCTTC.